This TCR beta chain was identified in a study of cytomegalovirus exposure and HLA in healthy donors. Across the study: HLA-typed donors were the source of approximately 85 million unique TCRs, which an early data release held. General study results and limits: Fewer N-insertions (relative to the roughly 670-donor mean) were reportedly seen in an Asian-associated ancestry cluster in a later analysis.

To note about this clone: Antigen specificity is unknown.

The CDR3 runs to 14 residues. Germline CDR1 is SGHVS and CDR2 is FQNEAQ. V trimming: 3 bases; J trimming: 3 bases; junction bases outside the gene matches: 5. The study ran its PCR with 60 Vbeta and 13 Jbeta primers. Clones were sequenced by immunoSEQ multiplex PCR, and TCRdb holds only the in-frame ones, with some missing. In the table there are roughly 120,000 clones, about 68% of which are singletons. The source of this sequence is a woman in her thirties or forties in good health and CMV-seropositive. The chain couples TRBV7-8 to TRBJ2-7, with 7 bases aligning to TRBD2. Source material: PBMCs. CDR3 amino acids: CASSFAGLNYEQYF. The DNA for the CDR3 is TGTGCCAGCAGCTTCGCGGGACTAAACTACGAGCAGTACTTC. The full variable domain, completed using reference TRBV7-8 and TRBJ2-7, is GAGVSQSPRYKVAKRGQDVALRCDPISGHVSLFWYQQALGQGPEFLTYFQNEAQLDKSGLPSDRFFAERPEGSVSTLKIQRTQQEDSAVYLCASSFAGLNYEQYFGPGTRLTVT.